This is a list of T cell receptor beta chains from one sample in a study of graft-versus-host responses after intestinal transplantation. The antigens these receptors bind are not known. Assay: immunoSEQ multiplex PCR; the TCRdb copy retains only in-frame clones and omits some. The data hold some 120,000 clones, with around 94% observed a single time. This specimen was unstimulated CD4+ T cells sorted from spleen or lymph node cells, taken before transplant. These receptors were taken from a human donor who was the organ donor for an intestinal transplant. CDR3s include the opening cysteine and the closing phenylalanine or tryptophan. A D gene is named only where the DNA matches it firmly. Clone size, where shown, is once, few, many, or a class for clones that have expanded.

DNA: TGTGCCAGCAGCTTAGTCCCCGGTTCCCCAGCAAGCACAGATACGCAGTATTTT
CDR3: CASSLVPGSPASTDTQYF
V: TRBV7-2
size: .
D: .
J: TRBJ2-3

DNA: TGTGCCAGCAGTCCCGGGACAGGGTCGGGTTTGGACACCGGGGAGCTGTTTTTT
CDR3: CASSPGTGSGLDTGELFF
V: TRBV27
size: .
D: TRBD1
J: TRBJ2-2

DNA: TGTTTAGCTAGGGGAGTCATGCCCGGGGAGCTGTTTTTT
CDR3: CLARGVMPGELFF
V: TRBV6-6
size: .
D: .
J: TRBJ2-2

DNA: TGTGCCAGCAGCAAAGTGGCGCGGGAGGGCTACGAGCAGTACTTC
CDR3: CASSKVAREGYEQYF
V: TRBV21-1
size: .
D: .
J: TRBJ2-7

DNA: TGTGCCAGCAGCTTACAGGGCTCCTACGAGCAGTACTTC
CDR3: CASSLQGSYEQYF
V: TRBV11-2
size: few
D: .
J: TRBJ2-7

DNA: TGTGCCAGCGGCCTGCACGCGGGACAGGACGAGGAGACCCAGTACTTC
CDR3: CASGLHAGQDEETQYF
V: TRBV25-1
size: .
D: TRBD1
J: TRBJ2-5

DNA: TGTGCCAGCAGCTCTGGGACCACCTACGAGCAGTACTTC
CDR3: CASSSGTTYEQYF
V: TRBV9
size: .
D: .
J: TRBJ2-7

DNA: TGTGCCAGCCAGCGTAACACCGGGGAGCTGTTTTTT
CDR3: CASQRNTGELFF
V: TRBV28
size: .
D: .
J: TRBJ2-2

DNA: TGTGCCAGCAGTTCTAACAGGGGGCGCTCGGATTTTCGGTATGGCTACACCTTC
CDR3: CASSSNRGRSDFRYGYTF
V: TRBV27
size: .
D: TRBD1
J: TRBJ1-2

DNA: TGTGCCAGCAGCTTCCGAGACAGGTACGAGCAGTACTTC
CDR3: CASSFRDRYEQYF
V: TRBV7-2
size: .
D: .
J: TRBJ2-7

DNA: TGTGCCAGCAGCCCGATCCGGGACAGGGGCGCTGAAGCTTTCTTT
CDR3: CASSPIRDRGAEAFF
V: TRBV14
size: .
D: TRBD1
J: TRBJ1-1